Below, 29 T cell receptor beta chains from the same sample are listed, as sequenced in a study of identical twins. Each CDR3 protein gets one entry after TCRdb re-called the 5' RACE reads with MiXCR. This sample has about 700,000 distinct CDR3 sequences, with 6.1% found just once. Sequencing was carried out using naive T cells sorted from blood. These receptors originate from a man between 18 and 35 years old in good health.

This clonotype has at least ten counts. CDR3 coding DNA: TGTGCCAGCAGTGAACCGGTCATCAGTCCGAATTCACCCCTCCACTTT. This gives the protein CASSEPVISPNSPLHF. J is TRBJ1-6 and V is TRBV2; D is unresolved. Germline V gene lookup returns CDR1 SNHLY and CDR2 FYNNEI. Trimming removed 2 bases from V and 7 bases from J, with 15 bases in between. CDR3 length: 16 residues.

In this sample, this clonotype turned up a few times. This sequence joins TRBV29-1 and TRBJ1-3, with no clear D. The CDR3 spans 16 residues. Germline V gives CDR1 SQVTM, CDR2 ANQGSEA. The V end lost 0 bases, the J end lost 1 base, and 13 bases lay between the germline ends. The CDR3 reads CSVEDLGGLSGNTIYF. The CDR3 bases are TGCAGCGTTGAAGATCTAGGTGGTTTATCTGGAAACACCATATATTTT.

This clonotype was picked up a small number of times. The chain has TRBV24-1 and TRBJ2-1; D is ambiguous. From germline, CDR1 is KGHDR and CDR2 SFDVKD. The CDR3 has 13 amino acids. The ends were cut back, 7 bases at V and 1 base at J, with 7 bases in the middle. The CDR3 spells CATSLSSYNEQFF. The CDR3, as DNA: TGTGCCACCAGCCTTAGTTCCTACAATGAGCAGTTCTTC.

This clonotype was counted at least ten times. The rearrangement links TRBV7-2 to TRBJ1-1; D is ambiguous. Germline values: CDR1 SGHTA, CDR2 FQGNSA. There are 15 residues in the CDR3. The V end was cut by 2 bases, the J end by 4 bases, with 14 bases between. The chain's CDR3 is CASSLRGGVATEAFF. The CDR3 bases are TGTGCCAGCAGCTTACGGGGTGGAGTTGCCACTGAAGCTTTCTTT.

CDR3 sequence (DNA): TGTGCCAGCTCACAGGACAGGGCGGACGAGCAGTACGTC. It yields the protein CASSQDRADEQYV. This chain connects TRBV18 to TRBJ2-7; 8 nucleotides align to TRBD1. Germline V CDR1 and CDR2: KGHSH, LQKENI. This CDR3 region has 13 residues. The J segment lost 5 bases and the V segment lost 4 bases, leaving 4 bases of the junction unmatched.

The chain combines TRBV3-1 with TRBJ2-1, with TRBD2 matching over 14 bases. Germline V CDR1 and CDR2: LGHDT, YNNKEL (reference sequence). This CDR3 is 17 amino acids long. The V gene end was trimmed by 6 bases and the J gene end by 13 bases; junction bases not matched to a gene: 17. The CDR3 nucleotides read TGTGCCAGCAGTCACTCCGGGACTAGCGGGAGTATTATGCCCCAGTTCTTC. Residues: CASSHSGTSGSIMPQFF.

The count of this clonotype is one. The chain combines TRBV20-1 with TRBJ2-3; D perhaps matches TRBD2 (6 bases). The CDR3 spans 15 residues. Trimming stripped 2 bases from V and 5 bases from J, with 17 bases between. CDR1 is DFQATT, CDR2 SNEGSKA, per germline (reference sequence). CDR3 protein: CSARIEAGLRDTQYF. DNA for the CDR3: TGCAGTGCTAGAATAGAGGCGGGACTCAGAGATACGCAGTATTTT.

The sample holds one count of this clonotype. V and J are TRBV12-3 or TRBV12-4 and TRBJ2-1; the D is unclear. The CDR3 length is 17 residues. Trimming stripped 5 bases from V and 7 bases from J, with 24 bases between. The CDR3, as DNA: TGTGCCAGCAGTACCCAACGAGCGAGAGGTGCGTGGAATGAGCAGTTCTTC. This encodes CASSTQRARGAWNEQFF.

This clonotype was detected ten times or more. This chain joins TRBV12-3 or TRBV12-4 and TRBJ1-1, with no clear D. The ends were cut back, 5 bases at V and 3 bases at J, with 13 bases in the middle. This CDR3 is 14 amino acids long. The CDR3 is CASSKAFLDTEAFF. CDR3 sequence (DNA): TGTGCCAGCAGTAAGGCGTTTTTGGACACTGAAGCTTTCTTT.

In its sample, this clonotype was seen many times. The rearrangement joins TRBV5-6 to TRBJ2-1; no definite D call. Germline CDR1 SGHDT, CDR2 YYEEEE. This CDR3 has 11 amino acids. Trimming stripped 4 bases from V and 7 bases from J, with 6 bases between. This CDR3 reads CASSVQNEQFF. The CDR3 DNA is TGTGCCAGCAGCGTCCAGAATGAGCAGTTCTTC.

This clonotype was detected only a few times. The V call is TRBV24-1, the J call TRBJ2-3, with TRBD2 matching over 8 bases. V trimming: 0 bases; J trimming: 6 bases; junction bases outside the gene matches: 7. The germline V gene encodes CDR1 KGHDR and CDR2 SFDVKD. The CDR3 consists of 16 residues. CDR3 coding DNA: TGTGCCACCAGTGATTTGGCGGGGGGCCAAGAGGATACGCAGTATTTT. It specifies CATSDLAGGQEDTQYF.

V usage is TRBV3-1 and J usage is TRBJ2-2; possibly TRBD1 for D (6 bases). The CDR3 is 15 amino acids. Germline loops: CDR1 LGHDT, CDR2 YNNKEL (reference sequence). Deletions cut 3 bases from V and 0 bases from J, with 8 bases between. CDR3 coding DNA: TGTGCCAGCAGCCAGGACAGAACGAACACCGGGGAGCTGTTTTTT. Translation: CASSQDRTNTGELFF.

This clonotype was found many times. The chain carries TRBV7-9 and TRBJ1-2; D remains unclear. Germline CDR1 and CDR2: SEHNR and FQNEAQ (reference sequence). Trimming shortened V by 1 base and J by 4 bases, and 13 bases separated the two germline ends. CDR3 length equals 15 residues. As DNA, the CDR3 is TGTGCCAGCAGCTTAGTTAGGCCAGAACCCTATGGCTACACCTTC. This translates into CASSLVRPEPYGYTF.

The genes are TRBV4-3 and TRBJ2-7; 9 bases align to TRBD1. CDR3 length equals 15 residues. Trimming removed 0 bases from V and 1 base from J; junction bases left unmatched: 1. Germline V gene data show CDR1 as LGHNA and CDR2 as YSLEER. CDR3 sequence (DNA): TGCGCCAGCAGCCAAGACGGGACAGGGTCCTACGAGCAGTACTTC. This encodes CASSQDGTGSYEQYF.

This clonotype was seen only a few times. The chain links TRBV7-9 to TRBJ1-3, with TRBD1 as a possible D gene (5 bases). V shed 7 bases and J shed 0 bases, with 10 bases lying between them. Germline CDR1 SEHNR, CDR2 FQNEAQ (reference sequence). This CDR3 spans 14 amino acids. CDR3 coding DNA: TGTGCCAGCAACGAGGACACCTCTGGAAACACCATATATTTT. Protein: CASNEDTSGNTIYF.

The chain recombines TRBV9 with TRBJ2-1; D unclear. Germline lookup yields CDR1 SGDLS and CDR2 YYNGEE. The V gene lost 0 bases and the J gene lost 8 bases, with 9 bases spanning the gap. The CDR3 runs 13 residues. This CDR3 reads CASSVAVAHEQFF. CDR3 in DNA: TGTGCCAGCAGCGTAGCTGTAGCACATGAGCAGTTCTTC.

This clonotype showed up just a few times. The chain joins TRBV10-3 to TRBJ2-3; TRBD1 might be the D (6 bases). The length of the CDR3 is 16 residues. Germline-derived CDR1 and CDR2 are ENHRY and SYGVKD. V lost 8 bases to trimming and J lost 1 base, with 19 bases between them. CDR3 nucleotide sequence: TGTGCCATCTCCGCCGCCCCGACAGGACGCACAGATACGCAGTATTTT. It codes for CAISAAPTGRTDTQYF.

Turning to this clonotype: Possible read error: a much larger clone is one base away. The J gene is TRBJ2-3, the V gene TRBV12-3 or TRBV12-4; TRBD2 matches 8 bases. CDR3 length equals 16 residues. Trimming removed 2 bases from V and 2 bases from J; junction bases left unmatched: 6. In nucleotides, the CDR3 is TGTGCCAGCAGTTTACCCGAACTAGCGGCCACAGATACGCAGTATTTT. Protein product: CASSLPELAATDTQYF.

This clonotype was seen more than once but under ten times. The V and J genes are TRBV18 and TRBJ1-2; possibly TRBD1 for D (6 bases). In germline, CDR1 is KGHSH, CDR2 LQKENI. V lost 2 bases and J lost 2, with 12 bases in between. This CDR3 has 15 residues. CDR3 loop: CASSPKQGGNYGYTF. The CDR3, as DNA: TGTGCCAGCTCACCAAAACAAGGGGGGAACTATGGCTACACCTTC.

This clonotype was seen repeatedly, ten times or more. The J gene is TRBJ2-1, the V gene TRBV5-1; 12 bases match TRBD1. This CDR3 contains 12 residues. After removal of 4 bases from V and 16 bases from J, the junction contained 6 bases not matched to a gene. CDR1 is SGHRS, CDR2 YFSETQ, per germline. For the CDR3, the DNA is TGCGCCAGCAGCCCGAAGGGACAGGGGGCTTTCTTC. Translation gives CASSPKGQGAFF.

This clonotype was counted ten times or more. This rearrangement joins TRBV10-3 to TRBJ2-2; the match to TRBD2 covers 11 bases. Germline CDR1 reads ENHRY; CDR2 reads SYGVKD. CDR3 length: 17 residues. With 8 bases clipped from V and 1 base from J, the junction kept 9 bases outside the gene matches. The CDR3 DNA reads as TGTGCCATCCAAACCGAAACTAGCGGGGGGAACACCGGGGAGCTGTTTTTT. It codes for CAIQTETSGGNTGELFF.

In this sample, this clonotype turned up a few times. The V gene is TRBV12-3 or TRBV12-4, the J gene TRBJ2-3; no firm D call. The V gene lost 0 bases and the J gene lost 3 bases, with 10 bases spanning the gap. The CDR3 sequence is 15 residues long. The chain's CDR3 is CASSLALERTDTQYF. CDR3 nucleotides: TGTGCCAGCAGTTTAGCGCTGGAGCGAACAGATACGCAGTATTTT.

At least ten counts were recorded for this clonotype. The genes are TRBV20-1 and TRBJ2-4; D might be TRBD2 (5 bases). Trimming left V 2 bases short and J 1 base short, with 15 bases between. The CDR3 has 16 amino acids. Germline V gives CDR1 DFQATT, CDR2 SNEGSKA (reference sequence). The CDR3 loop reads CSARSRGPGAKNIQYF. The DNA of the CDR3 is TGCAGTGCTAGATCCCGGGGTCCTGGGGCCAAAAACATTCAGTACTTC.

This clonotype has a count of ten or more. The V gene is TRBV7-9, the J gene TRBJ2-1; the D gene is possibly TRBD2 (5 bases). Germline V gene data show CDR1 as SEHNR and CDR2 as FQNEAQ (reference sequence). Between the trimmed V and J ends, which lost 2 bases and 8 bases, there was a span of 10 bases. The CDR3 contains 13 residues. As DNA, the CDR3 is TGTGCCAGCAGCTTAAGAGGGAGCGATGAGCAGTTCTTC. Translation: CASSLRGSDEQFF.

Ten or more counts support this clonotype. This chain links TRBV12-3 or TRBV12-4 with TRBJ2-7; 8 bases are shared with TRBD2. The CDR3 is made up of 15 amino acids. V shed 2 bases, J shed 6 bases, and the junction held 9 bases outside the gene matches. The CDR3 region is CASSLRAGGPLEQYF. The CDR3 DNA sequence: TGTGCCAGCAGTTTACGGGCGGGGGGTCCCCTCGAGCAGTACTTC.

Ten or more counts support this clonotype. CDR3 loop: CASSLARRTTFMNTEAFF. DNA for the CDR3: TGTGCCAGCAGCTTAGCTAGGCGAACTACCTTCATGAACACTGAAGCTTTCTTT. The chain employs TRBV7-2 and TRBJ1-1; D gene unclear. The germline V and J ends were trimmed by 0 bases and 0 bases, with 17 bases remaining between them. The V gene's germline CDR1 is SGHTA and CDR2 FQGNSA. The CDR3 contains 18 residues.

Many counts were recorded for this clonotype. The CDR3 DNA reads TGCGCCAGCAGCCCGTTAGCGGGTCAGCCCTACAATGAGCAGTTCTTC. Translating gives CASSPLAGQPYNEQFF. The chain is built from TRBV4-1 and TRBJ2-1, with 7 bases that match TRBD2. Germline V lookup: CDR1 MGHRA, CDR2 YSYEKL. Trimming cost V 4 bases and J 2 bases; bases outside gene matches: 8. The CDR3 is 16 residues long.

The chain recombines TRBV7-9 with TRBJ2-7, with a weak D call TRBD1 (5 bases). V was pared by 1 base and J by 3 bases, with 10 bases between. The CDR3 has 14 amino acids. Germline values: CDR1 SEHNR, CDR2 FQNEAQ (reference sequence). CDR3 amino acids: CASSLGARDYEQYV. The CDR3 DNA reads as TGTGCCAGCAGCTTAGGGGCCAGGGACTACGAGCAGTACGTC.

The chain couples TRBV7-2 to TRBJ1-1, with D tentatively TRBD1 (5 bases). This CDR3 comprises 16 residues. Trimming removed 7 bases from V and 1 base from J, with 19 bases in between. CDR1 is SGHTA and CDR2 is FQGNSA in the germline V gene. Here the CDR3 DNA reads TGTGCCAGCAACGATCCGGGACCGGCCTCGAACACTGAAGCTTTCTTT. Amino acid sequence: CASNDPGPASNTEAFF.